This T cell receptor (beta chain) stems from a study of radiation and T cells in renal cell carcinoma. Time point of the sample: blood 4 weeks post-SBRT, at nephrectomy. Specified treatment: 15 Gy SBRT to primary tumor, nephrectomy 4 weeks later. Nephrectomy followed 15 Gy stereotactic body radiation by 4 weeks. Blood was sampled at baseline, 2 weeks and 4 weeks after SBRT. In regard to this clone: Its antigen is unidentified.

CDR1 SGDLS and CDR2 YYNGEE come from the germline V gene. V was pared by 1 base and J by 2 bases, with 10 bases between. This CDR3 region has 16 residues. Study observations and caveats: In blood, top tumor clones expanded by 2 weeks, shrinking by 4. Baseline intratumoral clonotype presence is unknown without pretreatment biopsies.

TCRdb keeps only in-frame clones here, not all; method: immunoSEQ multiplex PCR. Of roughly 100,000 clones in the sample, 65% to 90% were seen once. Specimen: blood, collected from a patient whose treatment included radiotherapy and nephrectomy. V usage is TRBV9 and J usage is TRBJ2-6, with D hard to call. This receptor was obtained from a man aged 55 to 70 with renal cell carcinoma. The CDR3 loop reads CASSVSRSPGANVLTF. DNA for the CDR3: TGTGCCAGCAGCGTAAGTCGGAGTCCTGGGGCCAACGTCCTGACTTTC. Looking up the rest from reference TRBV9 and TRBJ2-6 gives the full variable domain: DSGVTQTPKHLITATGQRVTLRCSPRSGDLSVYWYQQSLDQGLQFLIQYYNGEERAKGNILERFSAQQFPDLHSELNLSSLELGDSALYFCASSVSRSPGANVLTFGAGSRLTVL.